This is a list of T cell receptor beta chains from one sample in a study of memory CD4+ T cells and cytomegalovirus serostatus. Generated by immunoSEQ multiplex PCR, the TCRdb table keeps only in-frame clones and is missing some. Of over 25,000 clones in the sample, 70% to 80% are singletons; the top ten hold 0.85% to 1.1%. The material sequenced was memory CD4+ T cells from blood. These receptors originate from an adult in good health and CMV-seronegative. Both conserved end residues are part of each CDR3. The D gene is left open where the match is weak. Part of the rows lack a size; the others show once, few, many or a class for expanded clones.

V gene: TRBV11-2; clone size: medium-sized; J gene: TRBJ1-1; D gene: NA; CDR3 DNA: TGTGCCAGCAGCTCCAACCCGCGGATGGCTTTCTTT; CDR3 protein: CASSSNPRMAFF
V gene: TRBV4-3; clone size: once; J gene: TRBJ2-7; D gene: NA; CDR3 DNA: TGCGCCAGCAGCCAAGATCCGGGACCTAGGGAGCAGTACTTC; CDR3 protein: CASSQDPGPREQYF
V gene: TRBV12-5; clone size: NA; J gene: TRBJ2-7; D gene: NA; CDR3 DNA: TGTGCTAGTGGTTTTGGACAGACCTACGAGCAGTACTTC; CDR3 protein: CASGFGQTYEQYF
V gene: TRBV6-1; clone size: NA; J gene: TRBJ2-1; D gene: NA; CDR3 DNA: TGTGCCAGCAGTGAAGCCAGGGGCAGCTCCTACAATGAGCAGTTCTTC; CDR3 protein: CASSEARGSSYNEQFF
V gene: TRBV7-2; clone size: once; J gene: TRBJ2-6; D gene: NA; CDR3 DNA: TGTGCCAGCCACAAGTGGGGCTCTGGGGCCAACGTCCTGACTTTC; CDR3 protein: CASHKWGSGANVLTF
V gene: TRBV19; clone size: NA; J gene: TRBJ2-1; D gene: NA; CDR3 DNA: TGTGCCAGTATAAGGACCGGCGCCAGCTCCTACAATGAGCAGTTCTTC; CDR3 protein: CASIRTGASSYNEQFF
V gene: TRBV28; clone size: NA; J gene: TRBJ2-4; D gene: NA; CDR3 DNA: TGTGCCAGCAGGGGTACCGGGATCCGAAAATCCCTAGCCAAAAACATTCAGTACTTC; CDR3 protein: CASRGTGIRKSLAKNIQYF
V gene: TRBV5-1; clone size: NA; J gene: TRBJ2-5; D gene: NA; CDR3 DNA: TGCGCCAGCAGTATCTCGGAGACCCAGTACTTC; CDR3 protein: CASSISETQYF
V gene: TRBV11-2; clone size: NA; J gene: TRBJ2-1; D gene: NA; CDR3 DNA: TGTGCCAGCAGCTTAGAGCCGGGACCGATTTTATGGCAGTTCTTC; CDR3 protein: CASSLEPGPILWQFF
V gene: TRBV19; clone size: NA; J gene: TRBJ2-3; D gene: TRBD2; CDR3 DNA: TGTGCCAGTAGTAACCCGGGGACTAGTGGGGATACGCAGTATTTT; CDR3 protein: CASSNPGTSGDTQYF
V gene: TRBV27; clone size: NA; J gene: TRBJ1-5; D gene: NA; CDR3 DNA: TGTGCCAGCAGCAAAAGCGGACTTCCGTCTCGGCCCCAGCATTTT; CDR3 protein: CASSKSGLPSRPQHF
V gene: TRBV9; clone size: NA; J gene: TRBJ2-1; D gene: NA; CDR3 DNA: TGTGCCAGCAGCGTAGATGAGGGGAAGCAGTTCTTC; CDR3 protein: CASSVDEGKQFF
V gene: TRBV4-1; clone size: NA; J gene: TRBJ2-5; D gene: NA; CDR3 DNA: TGCGCCAGCAGCCAAGAAAGGGGTCGGGAGACCCAGTACTTC; CDR3 protein: CASSQERGRETQYF
V gene: TRBV30; clone size: NA; J gene: TRBJ2-5; D gene: NA; CDR3 DNA: TGTGCCTGGAGTGTACTAGGCAGGGCCGAGACCCAGTACTTC; CDR3 protein: CAWSVLGRAETQYF
V gene: TRBV4-3; clone size: NA; J gene: TRBJ2-3; D gene: NA; CDR3 DNA: TGCGCCAGCAGCCCACAATGGGCAGCCACAGATACGCAGTATTTT; CDR3 protein: CASSPQWAATDTQYF
V gene: TRBV10-2; clone size: NA; J gene: TRBJ2-7; D gene: TRBD2; CDR3 DNA: TGCGCCACCCGACTAGCGGGAGGTCGGGACTACGAGCAGTACTTC; CDR3 protein: CATRLAGGRDYEQYF
V gene: TRBV12-5; clone size: few; J gene: TRBJ1-1; D gene: TRBD1; CDR3 DNA: TGTGCTAGTGGTTTGGTGGAAACCGGGACAGGTGAAGCTTTCTTT; CDR3 protein: CASGLVETGTGEAFF
V gene: TRBV7-9; clone size: NA; J gene: TRBJ1-1; D gene: NA; CDR3 DNA: TGTGCCAGCAGTCAACAGGGGAACACTGAAGCTTTCTTT; CDR3 protein: CASSQQGNTEAFF
V gene: TRBV19; clone size: NA; J gene: TRBJ2-3; D gene: TRBD2; CDR3 DNA: TGTGCCAGTAGGAGCCGGACTAGCGGGGCAGATACGCAGTATTTT; CDR3 protein: CASRSRTSGADTQYF
V gene: TRBV27; clone size: NA; J gene: TRBJ2-1; D gene: NA; CDR3 DNA: TGTGCCAGCAGTCTACAAAGGGGTCCGATTTACAATGAGCAGTTCTTC; CDR3 protein: CASSLQRGPIYNEQFF
V gene: TRBV4-3; clone size: few; J gene: TRBJ2-7; D gene: TRBD2; CDR3 DNA: TGCGCCAGCAGCCAAGAGGATAGCGGGGGGTCCAGCTCCTACGAGCAGTACTTC; CDR3 protein: CASSQEDSGGSSSYEQYF
V gene: TRBV6-6; clone size: NA; J gene: TRBJ2-3; D gene: NA; CDR3 DNA: TGTGCCAGCAGTTCCCCATGGGGGACAGATACGCAGTATTTT; CDR3 protein: CASSSPWGTDTQYF
V gene: TRBV7-8; clone size: NA; J gene: TRBJ1-3; D gene: NA; CDR3 DNA: TGTGCCAGCAGCTCCGAACCGAGCTCTGGAAACACCATATATTTT; CDR3 protein: CASSSEPSSGNTIYF
V gene: TRBV11-3; clone size: NA; J gene: TRBJ2-3; D gene: NA; CDR3 DNA: TGTGCCAGCAGTTCCCAGGGGACTAGCACAGATACGCAGTATTTT; CDR3 protein: CASSSQGTSTDTQYF
V gene: TRBV11-2; clone size: NA; J gene: TRBJ2-1; D gene: TRBD2; CDR3 DNA: TGTGCCAGCAGCTCGCAAAGCGGGGCCACCCCGTTCTTC; CDR3 protein: CASSSQSGATPFF
V gene: TRBV27; clone size: NA; J gene: TRBJ2-1; D gene: NA; CDR3 DNA: TGTGCCAGCAAGAGAAGTAACAATGAGCAGTTCTTC; CDR3 protein: CASKRSNNEQFF
V gene: TRBV7-9; clone size: NA; J gene: TRBJ2-1; D gene: TRBD1; CDR3 DNA: TGTGCCAGCAGCCCTCCCTTCCGTGCAGCAGGGGGCGATGAGCAGTTCTTC; CDR3 protein: CASSPPFRAAGGDEQFF
V gene: TRBV13; clone size: once; J gene: TRBJ2-3; D gene: NA; CDR3 DNA: TGTGCCAGCAGCTTCCGAGATACGCAGTATTTT; CDR3 protein: CASSFRDTQYF
V gene: TRBV7-2; clone size: NA; J gene: TRBJ2-3; D gene: NA; CDR3 DNA: TGTGCCAGCAGCTCGGGACTCCACCCCACAGATACGCAGTATTTT; CDR3 protein: CASSSGLHPTDTQYF
V gene: TRBV10-3; clone size: NA; J gene: TRBJ1-2; D gene: TRBD1; CDR3 DNA: TGTGCCATCAGGCCGAGGGGACAGGGGACCTATGGCTACACCTTC; CDR3 protein: CAIRPRGQGTYGYTF
V gene: TRBV5-1; clone size: NA; J gene: TRBJ2-7; D gene: TRBD1; CDR3 DNA: TGCGCCAGCAGCTTCTACCGGGACAGGGGCTACGAGCAGTACTTC; CDR3 protein: CASSFYRDRGYEQYF
V gene: TRBV30; clone size: NA; J gene: TRBJ1-2; D gene: NA; CDR3 DNA: TGTGCCTGCCCCCGGGAACCGCGCCCAGGCTACACCTTC; CDR3 protein: CACPREPRPGYTF
V gene: TRBV7-8; clone size: NA; J gene: TRBJ2-3; D gene: NA; CDR3 DNA: TGTGCCAGCAGCGTGGACCCAGATACGCAGTATTTT; CDR3 protein: CASSVDPDTQYF
V gene: TRBV2; clone size: NA; J gene: TRBJ1-1; D gene: NA; CDR3 DNA: TGTGCCAGCAGTGAAATTGCAGAGAACACTGAAGCTTTCTTT; CDR3 protein: CASSEIAENTEAFF
V gene: TRBV7-9; clone size: NA; J gene: TRBJ1-1; D gene: NA; CDR3 DNA: TGTGCCAGCAGCTCTTCCTCAGGGGTGGCTTTCTTT; CDR3 protein: CASSSSSGVAFF
V gene: TRBV6-5; clone size: NA; J gene: TRBJ1-2; D gene: NA; CDR3 DNA: TGTGCCAGCAGTACATCAGACCCCGGGGCTGGCTACACCTTC; CDR3 protein: CASSTSDPGAGYTF